This is a list of T cell receptor beta chains from one sample in a study of cytomegalovirus exposure and HLA in healthy donors. TCRdb's copy holds only in-frame clones and misses some; the assay was immunoSEQ multiplex PCR. Its clone listing holds over 45,000 clones. Sequencing was carried out using PBMCs. The receptors come from a woman between 18 and 30 years old in good health and CMV-seronegative. Both conserved end residues are part of each CDR3. The D gene is left open where the match is weak.

V gene,J gene,D gene,CDR3 DNA,CDR3 protein
TRBV9,TRBJ2-5,TRBD1,TGTGCCAGCAGCGTAGCTGGGACAGGGGGTATTGAGACCCAGTACTTC,CASSVAGTGGIETQYF
TRBV5-1,TRBJ2-7,TRBD1,TGCGCCAGCAGCTTAAGAGGGACAGACTACGAGCAGTACTTC,CASSLRGTDYEQYF
TRBV5-8,TRBJ1-1,-,TGTGCCAGCAGCTTTATCCAGGGACTGGCTTTCTTT,CASSFIQGLAFF
TRBV25-1,TRBJ2-2,TRBD1,TGTGCCAGCACGGAAACAGGGGAAACCGGGGAGCTGTTTTTT,CASTETGETGELFF
TRBV2,TRBJ2-3,-,TGTGCCAGCAAGTGGAGGGGTGGGGAAGATACGCAGTATTTT,CASKWRGGEDTQYF
TRBV5-1,TRBJ2-2,-,TGCGCCAGCAGCTTGGCAGGGGTTGTGGGGGAGCTGTTTTTT,CASSLAGVVGELFF
TRBV12-5,TRBJ1-2,-,TGTGCTAGTGGTTTGCCCAGTGTCTACACCTTC,CASGLPSVYTF
TRBV9,TRBJ2-6,-,TGTGCCAGCAGCGCGAGCAGGGTGGCTGGGGCCAACGTCCTGACTTTC,CASSASRVAGANVLTF
TRBV6-5,TRBJ2-2,-,TGTGCCAGCAGTTACGTTCCGGGAGACACCGGGGAGCTGTTTTTT,CASSYVPGDTGELFF
TRBV20-1,TRBJ1-6,-,TGCAGTGCTAGGTTAAAGGGGGACCTCCACTTT,CSARLKGDLHF
TRBV7-2,TRBJ2-1,TRBD2,TGTGCCAGCAGCTTAAGGAGGCCCGCTAGCGGGAGGGCCAATGAGCAGTTCTTC,CASSLRRPASGRANEQFF
TRBV28,TRBJ2-1,TRBD2,TGTGCCAGCAGTTTAGTTTCCCGGACTAGTGGCTCCGATGAGCAGTTCTTC,CASSLVSRTSGSDEQFF
TRBV5-1,TRBJ2-7,-,TGCGCCAGCAGCTTGGTGTCACACCAACCCTACGAGCAGTACTTC,CASSLVSHQPYEQYF
TRBV2,TRBJ1-3,-,TGTGCCAGTCTAGGGACTTCTGGAAACACCATATATTTT,CASLGTSGNTIYF
TRBV4-1,TRBJ1-6,-,TGCGCCAGCAGCCAAGTGACAACCGATTCACCCCTCCACTTT,CASSQVTTDSPLHF
TRBV19,TRBJ1-5,TRBD1,TGTGCCAGTATCCGGACAGGGGCGGAAGGTCAGCCCCAGCATTTT,CASIRTGAEGQPQHF
TRBV30,TRBJ1-3,TRBD1,TGTGCCTGGAGCCGGACAGGGTCTTTTGTAAACACCATATATTTT,CAWSRTGSFVNTIYF
TRBV5-1,TRBJ2-7,-,TGCGCCAGCAGCCTAATGCACAGGGAATACGAGCAGTACTTC,CASSLMHREYEQYF
TRBV14,TRBJ1-2,-,TGTGCCAGCAGCCAAGGGTACGGGGAAGGAGGCTACACCTTC,CASSQGYGEGGYTF
TRBV9,TRBJ2-3,-,TGTGCCAGCAGCGTAGGAGACTTCTACAGGCGCTTCACAGATACGCAGTATTTT,CASSVGDFYRRFTDTQYF
TRBV6-1,TRBJ2-5,-,TGTGCCAGCAGTGGACGGGTCGGCGGACATTTGGCGGAGACCCAGTACTTC,CASSGRVGGHLAETQYF
TRBV6-1,TRBJ2-1,TRBD2,TGTGCCAGCAGTGAAGCTAGCGGGGGGGCCAATGAGCAGTTCTTC,CASSEASGGANEQFF
TRBV7-8,TRBJ2-1,TRBD2,TGTGCCAGCAGCTTAGCCGTGCGGGAGGAACCCCGCTCCTACAATGAGCAGTTCTTC,CASSLAVREEPRSYNEQFF
TRBV7-4,TRBJ2-7,-,TGTGCCAGCAGCTTAAAGCAGGGGCCCTCCTACGAGCAGTACTTC,CASSLKQGPSYEQYF
TRBV6-5,TRBJ2-5,TRBD2,TGTGCCAGCAGTTACAGAGGGGAGGGGGAGACCCAGTACTTC,CASSYRGEGETQYF
TRBV4-2,TRBJ2-7,-,TGTGCCAGCAGCCAGCCCGGGGGTTACGAGCAGTACTTC,CASSQPGGYEQYF
TRBV5-1,TRBJ2-2,-,TGCGCCAGCAGCTTGCAAGGGGTAGGGGAGCTGTTTTTT,CASSLQGVGELFF
TRBV4-2,TRBJ1-1,-,TGTGCCAGCAGCCAAATCGGTGGGAGTACTGAAGCTTTCTTT,CASSQIGGSTEAFF
TRBV5-1,TRBJ2-3,TRBD2,TGCGCCAGCAGCTTTTCTAGCGGGGCAGATACGCAGTATTTT,CASSFSSGADTQYF
TRBV6-1,TRBJ1-2,-,TGTGCCAGCACACAGGGTAACTATGGCTACACCTTC,CASTQGNYGYTF
TRBV7-9,TRBJ2-5,-,TGTGCCAGCAGCCTCTATGACAGCCAAGAGACCCAGTACTTC,CASSLYDSQETQYF
TRBV5-1,TRBJ1-1,-,TGCGCCAGCAGCTTGGGAGGAGGGGTGGTTGAAGCTTTCTTT,CASSLGGGVVEAFF
TRBV6-5,TRBJ1-2,-,TGTGCCAGCAGGTCAGGGGTGCGCTACACCTTC,CASRSGVRYTF
TRBV5-6,TRBJ1-1,-,TGTGCCAGCAGCTTAGGGGTTAGGGACACTGAAGCTTTCTTT,CASSLGVRDTEAFF
TRBV7-8,TRBJ2-1,TRBD2,TGTGCCAGCAGCCCGCCGGGACTAGCGGGGGAGCAGTTCTTC,CASSPPGLAGEQFF
TRBV7-9,TRBJ2-7,-,TGTGCCAGCAGCTTAGTAGGGGCACCCTACGAGCAGTACTTC,CASSLVGAPYEQYF
TRBV4-1,TRBJ2-1,TRBD1,TGCGCCAGCAGCCTGACAGGGTCCGACAATGAGCAGTTCTTC,CASSLTGSDNEQFF
TRBV6-5,TRBJ2-7,TRBD1,TGTGCCAGCAGTTACGGAGGGACAGGGTTACCTCTGGAGCAGTACTTC,CASSYGGTGLPLEQYF
TRBV18,TRBJ1-2,-,TGTGCCAGCTCACAATACCGGGACAACGCTAACTATGGCTACATCTTC,CASSQYRDNANYGYIF
TRBV19,TRBJ2-7,-,TGTGCCAGTAGTATTAGGGAGAAGGCCTACGAGCAGTACTTC,CASSIREKAYEQYF
TRBV5-1,TRBJ2-5,-,TGCGCCAGCAGCTTGGCGTTAGGTGCGGGGACCCAGTACTTC,CASSLALGAGTQYF
TRBV5-5,TRBJ2-1,-,TGTGCCAGCAGAAAGACCGGGACAGGGGTTTTTCTAGCGGGACCCAATGAGCAGTTCTTC,CASRKTGTGVFLAGPNEQFF
TRBV7-6,TRBJ2-3,-,TGTGCCAGCAGCTTAACTACGCCAGATACGCAGTATTTT,CASSLTTPDTQYF
TRBV6-1,TRBJ2-2,-,TGTGCCAGCAGGGACACTTGGAACACCGGGGAGCTGTTTTTT,CASRDTWNTGELFF
TRBV23-1,TRBJ1-1,TRBD1,TGCGCCAGCAGTCGGCCCCCCCGCCCGGGACAGGAGAACACTGAAGCTTTCTTT,CASSRPPRPGQENTEAFF
TRBV29-1,TRBJ2-3,TRBD1,TGCAGCGTTAGGGACAGAGGCACAGATACGCAGTATTTT,CSVRDRGTDTQYF
TRBV4-2,TRBJ2-1,-,TGTGCCAGCAGCCAGGGAGCGGGTGGGAGCTCCTACAATGAGCAGTTCTTC,CASSQGAGGSSYNEQFF
TRBV7-9,TRBJ2-2,-,TGTGCCAGCAGCCTTAGGACACTTGATCGAACCGGGGAGCTGTTTTTT,CASSLRTLDRTGELFF
TRBV4-1,TRBJ2-2,-,TGCGCCAGCAGCCAAGAACCGCTTTGGGCCGCGAACACCGGGGAGCTGTTTTTT,CASSQEPLWAANTGELFF